This entry lists 5 T cell receptor beta chains sequenced from one sample in a study of T cell changes during pregnancy in multiple sclerosis. The assay was immunoSEQ multiplex PCR, and TCRdb's table has in-frame clones only and misses some. The sample has under 50,000 clones, 90% seen once; the top ten hold over 0.45%. The sequencing used CD4+ T cells from peripheral blood mononuclear cells, collected in the first trimester of pregnancy. The source of these receptors is a female donor in good health, enrolled as a control in a pregnancy study.

The CDR3, as DNA: TGTGCCAGTAGTGCCAATAACAGGAGAAATAACTATGGCTACACCTTC. This gives the protein CASSANNRRNNYGYTF. This chain uses TRBV19 with TRBJ1-2; a weak D match, TRBD1 (5 bases). This CDR3 has 16 residues. V lost 5 bases and J 1 base, leaving 17 bases between the germline ends. Germline assignment: CDR1 LNHDA and CDR2 SQIVND (reference sequence). The variable domain in full, with the rest retrieved from reference TRBV19 and TRBJ1-2, is DGGITQSPKYLFRKEGQNVTLSCEQNLNHDAMYWYRQDPGQGLRLIYYSQIVNDFQKGDIAEGYSVSREKKESFPLTVTSAQKNPTAFYLCASSANNRRNNYGYTFGSGTRLTVV.

The chain combines TRBV7-2 with TRBJ1-1; weak D call: TRBD1 (5 bases). V lost 5 bases, J lost 1 base, and 20 bases lay in between. The CDR3 spans 17 residues. The V gene's germline CDR1 is SGHTA and CDR2 FQGNSA. CDR3: CASSPGGAMSGNTEAFF. The CDR3 DNA follows: TGTGCCAGCAGCCCCGGAGGGGCCATGAGCGGGAACACTGAAGCTTTCTTT.

This chain uses TRBV18 with TRBJ2-2, with D unclear. Trimming took off 6 bases at V and 0 bases at J, with 11 bases between the two ends. Germline CDR1 KGHSH, CDR2 LQKENI. This CDR3 has 15 amino acids. The CDR3 loop reads CASSWQVSNTGELFF. DNA for the CDR3: TGTGCCAGCTCCTGGCAGGTATCGAACACCGGGGAGCTGTTTTTT.

The chain joins TRBV11-2 to TRBJ2-2; the D gene is possibly TRBD1 (6 bases). This CDR3 is built from 15 residues. Trimming removed 3 bases from V and 0 bases from J, with 8 bases in between. Per germline, CDR1 SGHAT and CDR2 FQNNGV. CDR3 loop: CASSLDRTNTGELFF. In DNA form, the CDR3 reads TGTGCCAGCAGCTTGGACAGAACGAACACCGGGGAGCTGTTTTTT.

This chain connects TRBV6-6 to TRBJ2-1; 10 nucleotides align to TRBD1. From germline, CDR1 is MNHNY and CDR2 SVGAGI (reference sequence). This CDR3 spans 16 amino acids. After removal of 8 bases from V and 4 bases from J, the junction contained 11 bases not matched to a gene. This chain's CDR3 is CASGRTGGGGYNEQFF. The CDR3 DNA reads TGTGCCAGCGGGAGGACAGGGGGAGGGGGTTACAATGAGCAGTTCTTC.